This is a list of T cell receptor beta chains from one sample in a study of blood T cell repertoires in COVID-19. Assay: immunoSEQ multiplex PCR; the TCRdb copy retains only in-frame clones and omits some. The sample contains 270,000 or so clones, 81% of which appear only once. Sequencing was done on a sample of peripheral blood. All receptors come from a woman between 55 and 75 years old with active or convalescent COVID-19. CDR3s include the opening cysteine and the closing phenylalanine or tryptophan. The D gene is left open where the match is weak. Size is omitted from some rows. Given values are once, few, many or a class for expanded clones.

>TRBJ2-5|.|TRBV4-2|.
TGTGCCAGCAGCCAAGAAGCGAAGACCCAGTACTTC
CASSQEAKTQYF
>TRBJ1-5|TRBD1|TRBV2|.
TGTGCCAGCAGCGAGGGGGCTTTCAATCAGCCCCAGCATTTT
CASSEGAFNQPQHF
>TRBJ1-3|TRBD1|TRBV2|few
TGTGCCAGCAGCGTGACAGGGGGTAAGCCCTCTGGAAACACCATATATTTT
CASSVTGGKPSGNTIYF
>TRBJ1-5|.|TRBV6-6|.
TGTGCCAGCAGTTACGGCAGGGGCAGACAGCCCCAGCATTTT
CASSYGRGRQPQHF
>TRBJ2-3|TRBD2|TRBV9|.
TGTGCCAGCAGCTTCTCTAGCGGGGGGGTCCCCACAGATACGCAGTATTTT
CASSFSSGGVPTDTQYF
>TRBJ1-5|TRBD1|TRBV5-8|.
TGTGCCAGCAGTTTGGACAGGGGCAGGGGTCAGCCCCAGCATTTT
CASSLDRGRGQPQHF
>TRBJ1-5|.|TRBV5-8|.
TGTGCCAGCAGCTTGGACAGATTTCAGCCCCAGCATTTT
CASSLDRFQPQHF
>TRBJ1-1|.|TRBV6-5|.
TGTGCCAGCAGTTACTCGAGCCGGGGGAACACTGAAGCTTTCTTT
CASSYSSRGNTEAFF
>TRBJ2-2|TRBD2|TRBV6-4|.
TGTGCCAGCAGTGGTCTAGCGGGCACCGGGGAGCTGTTTTTT
CASSGLAGTGELFF
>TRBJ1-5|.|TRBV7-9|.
TGTGCCAGCAGCTTGGGAACCAGGGGTAGCAATCAGCCCCAGCATTTT
CASSLGTRGSNQPQHF
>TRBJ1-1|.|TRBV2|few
TGTGCCAGCAGTGACTGGGCGCCGAACACTGAAGCTTTCTTT
CASSDWAPNTEAFF
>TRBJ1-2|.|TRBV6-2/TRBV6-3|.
TGTGCCAGCAGTATCCGCCCATCGGCTTTTTTGAGGGGCTACACCTTC
CASSIRPSAFLRGYTF
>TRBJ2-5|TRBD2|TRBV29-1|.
TGCAGCGCCCGGGGGGGGACTCGCCAAGAGACCCAGTACTTC
CSARGGTRQETQYF